This T cell receptor (beta chain) is drawn from a study of STAT5B mutations in CD4+ large granular lymphocyte leukemia. Background on the study: Among healthy donors, a particular HLA allele went with more CDR3 'QG' motifs.

This clone was found once. Its antigen remains unidentified. There are 16 residues in the CDR3. From germline, CDR1 is MGHRA and CDR2 YSYEKL. Deletions cut 1 base from V and 3 bases from J, with 14 bases between. The study, taken as a whole, reports: Patient CD4-sorted repertoires stayed more clonal than healthy ones after leukemic-clone removal.

Produced via immunoSEQ multiplex PCR; TCRdb's table is partial and in-frame only. The sample contains fewer than 50,000 clones, about 80% of which appear only once. This receptor was taken from a human donor in good health. The material sequenced was CD4+ T cells from blood buffy coats. J is TRBJ2-3 and V is TRBV4-1; a possible D gene is TRBD2 (6 bases). CDR3 loop: CASSQAVGSQTDTQYF. CDR3 DNA sequence: TGCGCCAGCAGCCAAGCGGTCGGGAGTCAAACAGATACGCAGTATTTT.